This entry describes one T cell receptor (beta chain). In preparing the TRB cDNA libraries, 5' RACE with UMI labels was used. No DNA is given; TCRdb re-called the 5' RACE reads and lists each CDR3 protein once. The sample data list around 90,000 distinct CDR3 sequences. This sample was included in a study of CXCR3-negative and CXCR3-positive naive CD8 T cells. Phenotypically, naive CD8+ T cells corresponded to CD45RO-CCR7+CD27+CD95-. The germline V gene has CDR1 LGHNA and CDR2 YSLEER. This CDR3 comprises 16 residues. The gene calls are TRBV4-3 and TRBJ2-5; lacking DNA, the TRBD2 call made by TCRdb goes unchecked. The sequenced sample was naive CXCR3- CD8+ T cells from blood. Regarding subset: CD45RO-CCR7+CD27+CD95- naive CD8+ T cells lacking CXCR3 (TNR3-). This clonotype was sampled from a human donor in good health. Some clones in this sample may be carry-over from other donors' samples. The CDR3 sequence: CASSQDGRGVTETQYF.